This paragraph reports one TCR beta chain. Its antigen specificity is not known. There are no base qualities to consult, and no much larger clone falls within one base. This specimen comes from a study of T-cell memory formation after mild COVID-19 (dated by TCRdb to the early 2020s). Concerning the study at large: TCR sequence clusters from the two donors were largely donor specific. T-cell clones expanding and contracting after mild COVID-19 in a couple of donors were tracked by longitudinal TCRalpha and TCRbeta repertoire sequencing. Two young, previously healthy adult volunteers made up the cohort, one male and one female. The investigation overall reported the following: Contracting CD4+ clones were found mainly in CM and EM memory subsets, while CD8+ clones were enriched in EMRA. The study covered only a couple of mild cases, and larger cohorts including severe cases with pre-infection samples were considered necessary. Some responding clones were found in pre-infection memory, which suggests that pre-existing cross-reactive memory T cells took part in the SARS-CoV-2 response. Clones contracting from day 15 to 85 had balanced CD4/CD8 phenotypes, while a second wave expanding from day 15 to 37 was biased towards CD4+. SARS-CoV-2 specificity of the second-wave clones peaking on day 37 was not confirmed.

Ficoll-Paque density gradient centrifugation was the method used to isolate PBMCs. From the cysteine up to the phenylalanine, the CDR3 has a length of 17 residues. The only DNA kept is the CDR3, 51 bases in frame from the first base. The listed sequencing device is Illumina NovaSeq 6000. Using 5'RACE with constant-segment primers, TCRalpha and TCRbeta cDNA libraries were constructed, with sample barcodes and unique molecular identifiers added in the process. Trizol reagent was used to extract RNA from every sample. The libraries were amplified in two PCR steps, and the second step added a second sample barcode and Illumina TruSeq adapters. Sequencing of libraries was performed on an Illumina NovaSeq with 2 x 150 bp paired-end reads. For the original study's pipeline: Demultiplexing of reads and collapsing into UMI-guided consensus sequences were performed with migec v1.2.7. Using mixcr v2.1.11, UMI consensuses were aligned to TRA and TRB V and J templates and then assembled into clonotypes. Expanded or contracted clonotypes were those called significant by both edgeR and NoisET, with noise models trained on biological replicates. edgeR calls used a false discovery rate-adjusted p below 0.01 and a log2 fold-change threshold of 1. As an exploratory analysis of dynamics, PCA with hierarchical clustering was applied to max-normalized trajectories of the 1000 most abundant clonotypes. Separately sequenced CD4+ and CD8+ repertoires were used to assign the CD4 or CD8 phenotype of responding clones. TCRdb applied fastp at Q25 and MiXCR to the public reads, then kept only in-frame beta chains. Rows matching on CDR3 protein sequence are summarized as one entry with the most common DNA and genes. The V and J calls and clone size come from TCRdb's table, not from the authors' own analysis. The sample table holds 350,000 to 450,000 distinct CDR3 sequences, of which approximately 24% were seen once. Together, the top ten hold around 8.1% of the sample.

Sequencing was done on a sample of PBMCs or a T cell subset sorted from them (not recorded which). The rearranged chain carries TRBV21-1 and TRBJ2-5; the D segment call TRBD1 is taken from the table without a DNA check. TRBV21-1 is designated a pseudogene. This receptor was identified in an adult woman who had mild COVID-19 (a few samples of this study predate the infection). The sample titles of this study are shuffled in the database, so cell type and time point are left out; the donor was told from shared clones. The nucleotide sequence is given as TGTGCCAGCAGCAAAAGCCGAGGACAGTCGGTAGCGGAGACCCAGTACTTC. This translates into CASSKSRGQSVAETQYF.